These T cell receptor beta chains were read from a single sample in a study of shared clonotypes between healthy human individuals. Repertoires were generated with immunoSEQ multiplex PCR, while TCRdb's copy carries only in-frame clones and drops some. The sample yields some 1,100,000 clones, around three quarters seen once. Sequencing used memory CD4+ T cells from PBMCs. The receptors originated from a man aged 18 to 30 in good health. Some clones in this sample may be carry-over from other donors' samples. CDR3s include the opening cysteine and the closing phenylalanine or tryptophan. The D gene is left open where the match is weak. Where a row states a size, it is once, few, many or the class of an expanded clone; other rows omit it.

CDR3 length: 11
V gene: TRBV19
clone size: .
D gene: .
J gene: TRBJ1-1
CDR3 DNA: TGTGCCAGTAGTATAAGGGCTGAAGCTTTCTTT
CDR3 protein: CASSIRAEAFF

CDR3 length: 15
V gene: TRBV28
clone size: .
D gene: TRBD1
J gene: TRBJ2-1
CDR3 DNA: TGTGCCAGCAGTTCCTCCGGGACAGGGTACAATGAGCAGTTCTTC
CDR3 protein: CASSSSGTGYNEQFF

CDR3 length: 15
V gene: TRBV15
clone size: .
D gene: .
J gene: TRBJ2-7
CDR3 DNA: TGTGCCACCAGCAGAGATCCAGTCGATAGCCACGAGCAGTACTTC
CDR3 protein: CATSRDPVDSHEQYF

CDR3 length: 14
V gene: TRBV7-2
clone size: few
D gene: .
J gene: TRBJ2-7
CDR3 DNA: TGTGCCAGCAGCCCCTACTCAGACACCTACGAGCAGTACTTC
CDR3 protein: CASSPYSDTYEQYF

CDR3 length: 15
V gene: TRBV15
clone size: .
D gene: .
J gene: TRBJ2-1
CDR3 DNA: TGTGCCACCAGCAGAGGAGGCGGCGGATCCAATGAGCAGTTCTTC
CDR3 protein: CATSRGGGGSNEQFF

CDR3 length: 14
V gene: TRBV5-1
clone size: .
D gene: .
J gene: TRBJ1-1
CDR3 DNA: TGCGCCAGCAGCTTCTCGGGGGGGAACACTGAAGCTTTCTTT
CDR3 protein: CASSFSGGNTEAFF

CDR3 length: 15
V gene: TRBV6-6
clone size: .
D gene: .
J gene: TRBJ2-5
CDR3 DNA: TGTGCCAGCAGTTACTCGATGGTGGGCCTCGAGACCCAGTACTTC
CDR3 protein: CASSYSMVGLETQYF

CDR3 length: 14
V gene: TRBV7-9
clone size: .
D gene: .
J gene: TRBJ2-7
CDR3 DNA: TGTGCCAGCAGCTTAGCGGGAGTTTCCGTCGAGCAGTACTTC
CDR3 protein: CASSLAGVSVEQYF

CDR3 length: 14
V gene: TRBV7-6
clone size: .
D gene: .
J gene: TRBJ1-5
CDR3 DNA: TGTGCCAGCAGCTTAGCCCCGGCGGGTCAGCCCCAGCATTTT
CDR3 protein: CASSLAPAGQPQHF

CDR3 length: 14
V gene: TRBV10-3
clone size: .
D gene: .
J gene: TRBJ2-7
CDR3 DNA: TGTGCCATCAGTGAAGGGCGGAACTCCTACGAGCAGTACTTC
CDR3 protein: CAISEGRNSYEQYF

CDR3 length: 19
V gene: TRBV11-3
clone size: .
D gene: .
J gene: TRBJ2-6
CDR3 DNA: TGTGCCAGCAGCTTAGAATACTACCCGGGACCTGCAGGGGCCAACGTCCTGACTTTC
CDR3 protein: CASSLEYYPGPAGANVLTF

CDR3 length: 12
V gene: TRBV15
clone size: .
D gene: .
J gene: TRBJ1-1
CDR3 DNA: TGTGCCACCGGACGGAGGGGTATAGAAGCTTTCTTT
CDR3 protein: CATGRRGIEAFF

CDR3 length: 15
V gene: TRBV4-2
clone size: .
D gene: .
J gene: TRBJ1-4
CDR3 DNA: TGTGCCAGCAGCCAAGCAGGACAGTGGGAGGAAAAACTGTTTTTT
CDR3 protein: CASSQAGQWEEKLFF

CDR3 length: 12
V gene: TRBV28
clone size: .
D gene: .
J gene: TRBJ2-7
CDR3 DNA: TGTGCCAGCAGTCAGATGGGCTACGAGCAGTACTTC
CDR3 protein: CASSQMGYEQYF

CDR3 length: 16
V gene: TRBV4-1
clone size: once
D gene: TRBD2
J gene: TRBJ2-5
CDR3 DNA: TGCGCCAGCAGCCTACGCAGGACTAGCGGACAAGAGACCCAGTACTTC
CDR3 protein: CASSLRRTSGQETQYF

CDR3 length: 16
V gene: TRBV7-2
clone size: .
D gene: .
J gene: TRBJ2-1
CDR3 DNA: TGTGCCAGCAGCTTAGCGGGCCCCCGCTCCTACAATGAGCAGTTCTTC
CDR3 protein: CASSLAGPRSYNEQFF

CDR3 length: 15
V gene: TRBV19
clone size: .
D gene: .
J gene: TRBJ2-7
CDR3 DNA: TGTGCCAGTAGTACCCGAGGCGGGACCCTCCGGGAGCAGTACTTC
CDR3 protein: CASSTRGGTLREQYF

CDR3 length: 13
V gene: TRBV4-1
clone size: .
D gene: TRBD1
J gene: TRBJ1-1
CDR3 DNA: TGCGCCAGCAGCCAATCCAGGGGGACAGGGGCTTTCTTT
CDR3 protein: CASSQSRGTGAFF

CDR3 length: 13
V gene: TRBV7-2
clone size: .
D gene: .
J gene: TRBJ1-2
CDR3 DNA: TGTGCCAGCAGCTTAGTGGAACGGACGCCTCACACCTTC
CDR3 protein: CASSLVERTPHTF

CDR3 length: 16
V gene: TRBV10-2
clone size: few
D gene: TRBD2
J gene: TRBJ2-7
CDR3 DNA: TGCGCCACCCTAGCGGGAGTCTTTTCCCCTCGAGGCGAGCAGTACTTC
CDR3 protein: CATLAGVFSPRGEQYF

CDR3 length: 14
V gene: TRBV5-6
clone size: .
D gene: TRBD1
J gene: TRBJ1-2
CDR3 DNA: TGTGCCAGCAGCTTGGGGGACAGGGGTGGTGGCTACACCTTC
CDR3 protein: CASSLGDRGGGYTF

CDR3 length: 17
V gene: TRBV19
clone size: .
D gene: .
J gene: TRBJ1-1
CDR3 DNA: TGTGCCAGCAGGAGAGGGGGGATGGCCCTCATGAACACTGAAGCTTTCTTT
CDR3 protein: CASRRGGMALMNTEAFF

CDR3 length: 16
V gene: TRBV18
clone size: few
D gene: .
J gene: TRBJ1-1
CDR3 DNA: TGTGCCAGCACAATCAGGGAGATAGGTTTGAACACTGAAGCTTTCTTT
CDR3 protein: CASTIREIGLNTEAFF

CDR3 length: 15
V gene: TRBV5-4
clone size: .
D gene: .
J gene: TRBJ2-7
CDR3 DNA: TGTGCCAGCAGCACCGGGACTGGGGGATACTACGAGCAGTACTTC
CDR3 protein: CASSTGTGGYYEQYF

CDR3 length: 14
V gene: TRBV4-3
clone size: .
D gene: .
J gene: TRBJ1-1
CDR3 DNA: TGCGCCAGCAGCCAAGGAGGGTTGGACACTGAAGCTTTCTTT
CDR3 protein: CASSQGGLDTEAFF

CDR3 length: 11
V gene: TRBV28
clone size: .
D gene: .
J gene: TRBJ1-2
CDR3 DNA: TGTGCCACCCAAGGTAGAGCTGGCTACACCTTC
CDR3 protein: CATQGRAGYTF

CDR3 length: 17
V gene: TRBV7-3
clone size: .
D gene: TRBD1
J gene: TRBJ1-4
CDR3 DNA: TGTGCCAGCAGCATAGGACAGGGGAGAGGAGCTAATGAAAAACTGTTTTTT
CDR3 protein: CASSIGQGRGANEKLFF

CDR3 length: 11
V gene: TRBV28
clone size: .
D gene: .
J gene: TRBJ1-1
CDR3 DNA: TGTGCCACCCACAGGAACACTGAAGCTTTCTTT
CDR3 protein: CATHRNTEAFF

CDR3 length: 11
V gene: TRBV28
clone size: .
D gene: .
J gene: TRBJ2-5
CDR3 DNA: TGTGCCAGCAACCTGGAAGAGACCCAGTACTTC
CDR3 protein: CASNLEETQYF

CDR3 length: 15
V gene: TRBV29-1
clone size: .
D gene: TRBD2
J gene: TRBJ2-7
CDR3 DNA: TGCAGCGTTGAGGGAGGACTAGCGGGAGATGACGAGCAGTACTTC
CDR3 protein: CSVEGGLAGDDEQYF

CDR3 length: 15
V gene: TRBV7-9
clone size: .
D gene: .
J gene: TRBJ2-5
CDR3 DNA: TGTGCCAGCAGCTTAGGTCCTGGCCTCCAAGAGACCCAGTACTTC
CDR3 protein: CASSLGPGLQETQYF

CDR3 length: 14
V gene: TRBV5-1
clone size: .
D gene: TRBD1
J gene: TRBJ1-2
CDR3 DNA: TGCGCCAGCAGCTTGGGCGGGACAGACTATGGCTACACCTTC
CDR3 protein: CASSLGGTDYGYTF

CDR3 length: 16
V gene: TRBV28
clone size: few
D gene: .
J gene: TRBJ2-2
CDR3 DNA: TGTGCCAGCATCCCCAGCGGGACACTCAAAACCGGGGAGCTGTTTTTT
CDR3 protein: CASIPSGTLKTGELFF

CDR3 length: 14
V gene: TRBV30
clone size: .
D gene: .
J gene: TRBJ2-7
CDR3 DNA: TGTGCCTGGAATAGTGTCCTCTGGACCTACGAGCAGTACTTC
CDR3 protein: CAWNSVLWTYEQYF

CDR3 length: 14
V gene: TRBV6-5
clone size: few
D gene: .
J gene: TRBJ1-5
CDR3 DNA: TGTGCCAGCAGTTACTCGGCCTCTAATCAGCCCCAGCATTTT
CDR3 protein: CASSYSASNQPQHF

CDR3 length: 12
V gene: TRBV18
clone size: .
D gene: .
J gene: TRBJ1-2
CDR3 DNA: TGTGCCAGCTCACCAAACGGGGATGGCTACACCTTC
CDR3 protein: CASSPNGDGYTF

CDR3 length: 16
V gene: TRBV5-6
clone size: .
D gene: TRBD2
J gene: TRBJ2-1
CDR3 DNA: TGTGCCAGCAGTTCTAAGACTAGCGGGTCTTACAATGAGCAGTTCTTC
CDR3 protein: CASSSKTSGSYNEQFF

CDR3 length: 17
V gene: TRBV4-1
clone size: .
D gene: .
J gene: TRBJ2-2
CDR3 DNA: TGCGCCAGCAGCCAAGGCGTCGGGGGTGCGGGCACCGGGGAGCTGTTTTTT
CDR3 protein: CASSQGVGGAGTGELFF

CDR3 length: 15
V gene: TRBV4-3
clone size: .
D gene: .
J gene: TRBJ2-6
CDR3 DNA: TGCGCCAGCAGCCCACAGGGATCTGGGGCCAACGTCCTGACTTTC
CDR3 protein: CASSPQGSGANVLTF

CDR3 length: 16
V gene: TRBV18
clone size: .
D gene: .
J gene: TRBJ1-4
CDR3 DNA: TGTGCCAGCTCACCACGGGCAGGGGAAGGGAATGACAAACTGTTTTTT
CDR3 protein: CASSPRAGEGNDKLFF

CDR3 length: 15
V gene: TRBV5-6
clone size: .
D gene: .
J gene: TRBJ2-1
CDR3 DNA: TGTGCCAGCACCCTCCGGGCCCTGTCGGGGAATGAGCAGTTCTTC
CDR3 protein: CASTLRALSGNEQFF